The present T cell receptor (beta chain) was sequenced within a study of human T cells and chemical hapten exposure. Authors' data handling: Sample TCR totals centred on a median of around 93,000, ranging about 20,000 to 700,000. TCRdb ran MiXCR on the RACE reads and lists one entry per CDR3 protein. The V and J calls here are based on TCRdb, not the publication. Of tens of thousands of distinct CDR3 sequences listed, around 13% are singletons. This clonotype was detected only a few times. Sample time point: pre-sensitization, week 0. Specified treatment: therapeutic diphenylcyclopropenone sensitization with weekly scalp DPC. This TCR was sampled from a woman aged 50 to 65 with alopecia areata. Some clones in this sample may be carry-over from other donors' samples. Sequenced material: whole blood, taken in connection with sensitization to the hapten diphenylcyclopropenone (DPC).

DNA for the CDR3: TGTGCCAGCAGCTTATCGGCCAATCAGCCCCAGCATTTT. Translated, it gives CASSLSANQPQHF. This chain uses TRBV11-2 with TRBJ1-5; no clear D. The CDR3 has 13 residues. The germline V and J ends were trimmed by 2 bases and 3 bases, with 5 bases remaining between them. CDR1 is SGHAT, CDR2 FQNNGV, per germline.